The source of this T cell receptor (beta chain) is a study of cytomegalovirus exposure and HLA in healthy donors. Trimming took off 0 bases at V and 3 bases at J, with 11 bases between the two ends. Germline V gives CDR1 MNHEY, CDR2 SVGAGI. The CDR3 loop spans 15 amino acids. The PCR contained 60 Vbeta and 13 Jbeta primers. Only in-frame clones appear in the TCRdb table, and some are missing; sequencing was by immunoSEQ multiplex PCR. The sample lists 120,000 or so clones; 80% were seen once. On this clone: Its antigen remains unidentified.

Study-wide results and limits: Some V segments, including TRBV6-2 and TRBV6-3, were excluded as indistinguishable. Judged likely to be a sequencing artifact was a cluster of highly shared sequence variants.

Material for sequencing was PBMCs. This TCR was sampled from a man between 25 and 39 years old in good health and CMV-seronegative. This chain joins TRBV6-5 and TRBJ1-1, with D possibly TRBD1 on 5 matching bases. The CDR3 DNA reads TGTGCCAGCAGTTACTCGCTAGGGGATGACACTGAAGCTTTCTTT. Protein sequence: CASSYSLGDDTEAFF.